These 25 T cell receptor beta chains share one sample of origin, sequenced in a study of tumor-infiltrating lymphocytes in primary liver carcinoma. The template, about 500 ng total RNA, yielded TCR beta cDNA made with a constant-region primer. Slightly modified ARM-PCR served as the procedure for the TCR beta libraries. These libraries came from three rounds of nested multiplex PCR. In the first two PCR rounds, TRBV1-TRBV30 forward primers were paired with a C-beta reverse primer, and each round lasted roughly 9 cycles. TCRdb used MiXCR to reprocess the multiplex PCR reads, holding one entry per CDR3 protein. The sample records approximately 300,000 distinct CDR3 sequences, roughly two thirds being singletons. It was unsorted whole blood that yielded blood RNA, and germline DNA was also extracted. The sample taken for sequencing was peripheral blood. The receptors come from a man between 35 and 55 years old with primary liver carcinoma and hepatitis B virus infection.

About this clonotype itself: This may stem from a read error, because a much larger clone lies one nucleotide away. This rearrangement joins TRBV6-5 to TRBJ2-1; 8 bases agree with TRBD2. Germline V gives CDR1 MNHEY, CDR2 SVGAGI. The CDR3 is made up of 19 amino acids. The DNA for the CDR3 is TGTGCCAGCAGTTACTCTCCGGGGGTCGAGCGGGAGTCGGGCAATGAGCAGTTATTC. Its protein is CASSYSPGVERESGNEQLF.

Comments on this clonotype: Germline is not matched at one junction end, which may reflect a read error. The V call is TRBV4-1, the J call TRBJ2-2; TRBD1 aligns across 10 bases. This CDR3 contains 16 residues. Germline assignment: CDR1 MGHRA and CDR2 YSYEKL. CDR3 coding DNA: TGCGTCAGCAGCCAAGAGGGACAGGGGAATGCCGGGGAGCTGTTTTTT. Protein sequence: CVSSQEGQGNAGELFF.

V and J are TRBV18 and TRBJ1-6, with D perhaps matching TRBD1 (5 bases). V lost 3 bases and J lost 6, with 15 bases in between. Germline lookup yields CDR1 KGHSH and CDR2 LQKENI. The CDR3 is 16 residues long. CDR3 sequence: CASSPPSQGSNSPLHF. The CDR3 region has the DNA TGTGCCAGCTCACCCCCCAGCCAGGGAAGTAATTCACCCCTCCACTTT.

This clonotype was observed once. Likely a read error: the CDR3 ends without its conserved phenylalanine or tryptophan. The chain combines TRBV11-1 with TRBJ2-2; possibly TRBD1 for D (5 bases). The CDR3 contains 15 residues. Trimming removed 6 bases from V and 5 bases from J, with 16 bases in between. From germline, CDR1 is SGHAT and CDR2 FQDESV (reference sequence). CDR3 nucleotides: TGTGCCAGCAGTTTCGACAGTGCCCGGACCGGGGAGCTGTTTTCT. It yields the protein CASSFDSARTGELFS.

This clonotype was seen only a few times. Compared with germline, one end of the junction differs, possibly owing to a read error. This chain connects TRBV7-3 to TRBJ2-3, with 15 bases fitting TRBD2. The CDR3 runs to 12 residues. CDR1 and CDR2 (germline): SGHTA, FQGTGA. This chain's CDR3 is CASSGTSGGRHF. The CDR3 coding sequence is TGTGCCAGCAGCGGGACTAGCGGGGGGCGTCATTTT.

Concerning this clonotype: The junction shows a germline mismatch at one end, possibly a read error. The genes are TRBV12-3 or TRBV12-4 and TRBJ2-5, with TRBD1 identical over 7 bases. This CDR3 spans 15 amino acids. The chain's CDR3 is CASSRDSAFQETQYF. The DNA for the CDR3 is TGTGCTAGCAGTCGGGACAGCGCCTTCCAAGAGACCCAGTACTTC.

Comment on this clonotype: A clone one base away is much larger, so this may be a read error. The gene calls are TRBV6-2 or TRBV6-3 and TRBJ2-1; D remains ambiguous. This CDR3 has 16 amino acids. Germline values: CDR1 MNHEY, CDR2 SVGEGT. The ends were cut back, 0 bases at V and 4 bases at J, with 13 bases in the middle. Written as DNA, the CDR3 is TGTGCCAGCAGTTACTCGACCCCTGAGGTTTACAATGAGCAGTTCTTC. Amino acids: CASSYSTPEVYNEQFF.

As to this clonotype: One base away lies a much larger clone, so this may be a sequencing read error. The chain joins TRBV6-1 to TRBJ2-7; D gene uncertain. Germline V lookup: CDR1 MNHNS, CDR2 SASEGT. The CDR3 consists of 12 residues. For the CDR3, the DNA is TGTGCCAGCAGAGGCGACGCCTACGAGCAGTGCTTC. Translation: CASRGDAYEQCF.

Ten or more counts support this clonotype. The genes are TRBV6-5 and TRBJ2-4; D is possibly TRBD1 (6 bases). Trimming left V 5 bases short and J 0 bases short, with 14 bases between. CDR1 is MNHEY, CDR2 SVGAGI, per germline. CDR3 length: 16 amino acids. The CDR3 nucleotides read TGTGCCAGCAGTGATCCCGGGACACAAGCCAAAAACATTCAGTACTTC. Its translation: CASSDPGTQAKNIQYF.

Details on this clonotype: A much larger clone differs by one base, so this may be a read error. This sequence joins TRBV6-5 and TRBJ1-1; D possibly corresponds to TRBD1 (6 bases). Germline V lookup: CDR1 MNHEY, CDR2 SVGAGI. Trimming removed 6 bases from V and 0 bases from J, with 14 bases in between. The CDR3 totals 15 residues. CDR3 DNA sequence: TGTGCCAGCAGCAGCCAGGGGACATTGAACACTGAAGCTTTCTTT. It specifies CASSSQGTLNTEAFF.

This clonotype has only a few counts. The chain links TRBV2 to TRBJ2-7; D not certain. Germline V gene data show CDR1 as SNHLY and CDR2 as FYNNEI. The CDR3 contains 13 residues. V dropped 0 bases and J dropped 4 bases, with 7 bases sitting between them. The CDR3 DNA reads as TGTGCCAGCAGTGAAGCTCTCATATACGAGCAGTACTTC. This sequence encodes CASSEALIYEQYF.

On this clonotype: Since the CDR3 does not end with the conserved phenylalanine or tryptophan, this likely comes from a read error. It is unclear where the CDR3 begins or ends on the DNA, so no DNA is shown, and the CDR3 is as TCRdb lists it. This chain joins TRBV11-1 and TRBJ2-7; the DNA was not compared with TRBD2, the D call given in the table. Germline CDR1 SGHAT, CDR2 FQDESV (reference sequence). The CDR3 contains 15 residues when both ends are counted. The CDR3: CASSHRTSGSNEQHL.

Of note for this clonotype: A much larger clone differs by one base, so this may be a read error. This chain connects TRBV4-3 to TRBJ1-3; D gene uncertain. Trimming shortened V by 3 bases and J by 3 bases, and 6 bases separated the two germline ends. CDR3 length equals 13 residues. Germline CDR1 and CDR2: LGHNA and YSLEER. In nucleotides, the CDR3 is TGCGCCAGCAGCCATCAGGTTGGAAACACCATATATTTT. Translated: CASSHQVGNTIYF.

This clonotype was counted between two and nine times. Possible read error: a much larger clone is one base away. The chain combines TRBV29-1 with TRBJ2-7, with D tentatively TRBD2 (5 bases). Deletions cut 2 bases from V and 6 bases from J, with 11 bases between. Germline V gene lookup returns CDR1 SQVTM and CDR2 ANQGSEA. This CDR3 has 12 residues. In DNA form, the CDR3 reads TGCAGCGTTGAATGCGGGCCCGCCGAGCAGTACTTC. Amino acid sequence: CSVECGPAEQYF.

In this sample, this clonotype turned up a few times. The gene calls are TRBV7-9 and TRBJ2-7; unclear D gene. Germline CDR1 and CDR2: SEHNR and FQNEAQ (reference sequence). The CDR3 length is 12 residues. The V and J ends lost 4 bases and 5 bases respectively, with 9 bases between them. The CDR3 DNA is TGTGCCAGCAGCTCCTCATGGAACGAGCAGTACTTC. Translating it yields CASSSSWNEQYF.

The sample holds one count of this clonotype. The rearrangement joins TRBV25-1 to TRBJ1-1; no firm D call. CDR3 length: 13 residues. In germline, CDR1 is MGHDK, CDR2 SYGVNS. Trimming cost V 4 bases and J 1 base, with 7 bases left between them. The CDR3 spells CASSAGQNTEAFF. For the CDR3, the DNA is TGTGCCAGCAGTGCCGGTCAGAACACTGAAGCTTTCTTT.

This clonotype was counted between two and nine times. J is TRBJ2-4 and V is TRBV5-1; D remains ambiguous. Trimming pared 0 bases from V and 0 bases from J, leaving 7 bases between. The CDR3 runs 15 residues. Looked up from germline, CDR1 is SGHRS and CDR2 is YFSETQ. The CDR3 nucleotides are TGCGCCAGCAGCTTGGCAGCGACAGCCAAAAACATTCAGTACTTC. Protein sequence: CASSLAATAKNIQYF.

Note on this clonotype: A much larger clone lies one base from this, so it may be a read error. The genes are TRBV10-3 and TRBJ2-7; D possibly corresponds to TRBD2 (5 bases). CDR1 is ENHRY and CDR2 is SYGVKD in the germline V gene. The CDR3 length is 15 residues. DNA of the CDR3: TGTGCCATCGGTGAGTCTTTGAGGGATAGGAACGAGCAGTACTTC. Its protein is CAIGESLRDRNEQYF.

The V gene is TRBV9, the J gene TRBJ1-1; 7 bases are a match to TRBD1. Germline loops: CDR1 SGDLS, CDR2 YYNGEE. V gave up 4 bases and J gave up 2 bases; unmatched junction bases: 8. This CDR3 region has 15 residues. CDR3 protein: CASSPDTGANTEAFF. The CDR3 DNA sequence: TGTGCCAGCAGCCCGGACACAGGGGCAAACACTGAAGCTTTCTTT.

A remark on this clonotype: Germline is not matched at one junction end, which may reflect a read error. This chain joins TRBV7-7 and TRBJ2-3; D unclear. The CDR3 runs to 15 residues. Per the germline V gene, CDR1 is SSHAT and CDR2 is FNYEAQ (reference sequence). This chain's CDR3 is CASSRGQERTDTQYF. The CDR3 bases are TGTGCTAGTAGCCGAGGCCAGGAACGCACAGATACTCAGTATTTT.

This clonotype showed up just a few times. The chain joins TRBV30 to TRBJ1-3; no clear D gene. Germline V lookup: CDR1 GTSNPN, CDR2 SVGIG (reference sequence). Trimming shortened V by 4 bases and J by 0 bases, and 7 bases separated the two germline ends. CDR3 size: 13 residues. CDR3 protein: CAWTLFSGNTIYF. The CDR3, as DNA: TGTGCCTGGACCCTTTTCTCTGGAAACACCATATATTTT.

In regard to this clonotype: The junction departs from the called germline gene at one end, perhaps through a read error. The rearrangement uses TRBV6-5 and TRBJ1-3, with 10 positions matching TRBD1. The CDR3 extends over 16 amino acids. The germline V gene encodes CDR1 MNHEY and CDR2 SVGAGI. CDR3 in amino acids: CVSSWGQGTSGNTIYF. The CDR3 DNA is TGTGTCAGCAGTTGGGGACAGGGGACCTCAGGAAACACCATATATTTT.

In regard to this clonotype: A much larger clonotype is one base distant, so this may be a read error. J is TRBJ1-5 and V is TRBV12-3 or TRBV12-4; 7 positions match TRBD1. The CDR3 contains 13 residues. The CDR3 nucleotides are TGTGCCAGCAGCCTCCGGGACAGCAAACCCCATCATTTT. This translates into CASSLRDSKPHHF.

Worth noting for this clonotype: A read error may explain this, as a much larger clone is one base away. The chain recombines TRBV12-3 or TRBV12-4 with TRBJ1-1; D is unresolved. The CDR3 has 14 residues. The CDR3: CDSTPGLTVAEAFF. The CDR3 coding sequence is TGTGACAGCACCCCGGGTCTAACTGTCGCTGAAGCTTTCTTT.

This clonotype has just a few counts. The chain joins TRBV7-8 to TRBJ2-1, with D possibly called TRBD1 or TRBD2 (5 bases each). V gave up 0 bases and J gave up 0 bases, with 6 bases separating them. The CDR3 has 15 residues. Germline V gene sequence: CDR1 SGHVS, CDR2 FQNEAQ. The DNA of the CDR3 is TGTGCCAGCAGCTTAGCTGGGACCTCCTACAATGAGCAGTTCTTC. It translates to CASSLAGTSYNEQFF.